This T cell receptor (beta chain) originates from a study of blood T cell repertoires in COVID-19. Study background: COVID-19 samples from acute and convalescent phases originated in the United States, Italy and Spain. T cells, B-cell-depleted T cells, or PBMCs supplied cDNA or gDNA.

Per the authors' pipeline: Scientists estimated how many nucleated cells there were by amplifying reference gene primers. Sequencing was performed with immunoSEQ multiplex PCR; in TCRdb, only in-frame clones are kept and a portion is missing. Clonal size and the V and J genes are those of that table, whereas D and trimming came from the DNA. The data hold roughly 250,000 clones, with around 81% observed a single time. This CDR3 is built from 16 residues. Germline CDR1 and CDR2: SGHVS and FNYEAQ. Trimming cost V 1 base and J 4 bases; bases outside gene matches: 5. J is TRBJ1-5 and V is TRBV7-6; 9 bases are shared with TRBD1. The TCR was taken from a man between 50 and 59 years old with active or convalescent COVID-19. Sequencing used peripheral blood. In nucleotides, the CDR3 is TGTGCCAGCAGCTTAGGGACAGGGGTCAAGAATCAGCCCCAGCATTTT. The encoded protein is CASSLGTGVKNQPQHF. The full variable domain, in which reference TRBV7-6 and TRBJ1-5 provide the parts outside the CDR3, is GAGVSQSPRYKVTKRGQDVALRCDPISGHVSLYWYRQALGQGPEFLTYFNYEAQQDKSGLPNDRFSAERPEGSISTLTIQRTEQRDSAMYRCASSLGTGVKNQPQHFGDGTRLSIL.